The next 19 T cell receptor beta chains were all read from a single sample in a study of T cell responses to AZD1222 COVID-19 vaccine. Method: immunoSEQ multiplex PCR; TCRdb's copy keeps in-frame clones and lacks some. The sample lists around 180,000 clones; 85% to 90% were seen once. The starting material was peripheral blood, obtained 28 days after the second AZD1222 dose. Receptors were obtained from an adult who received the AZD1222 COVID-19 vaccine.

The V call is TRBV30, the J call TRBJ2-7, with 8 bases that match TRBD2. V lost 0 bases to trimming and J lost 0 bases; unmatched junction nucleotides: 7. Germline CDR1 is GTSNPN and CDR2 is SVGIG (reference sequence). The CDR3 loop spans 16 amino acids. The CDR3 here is CAWSVPPGGPSYEQYF. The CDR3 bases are TGTGCCTGGAGTGTTCCCCCGGGAGGGCCCTCCTACGAGCAGTACTTC.

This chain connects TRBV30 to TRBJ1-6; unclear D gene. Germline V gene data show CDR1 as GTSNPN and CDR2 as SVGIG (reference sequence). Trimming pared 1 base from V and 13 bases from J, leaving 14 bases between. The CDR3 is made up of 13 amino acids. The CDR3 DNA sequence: TGTGCCTGGAGTGGGATCCAAAACGGTCCCCTCCACTTT. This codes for CAWSGIQNGPLHF.

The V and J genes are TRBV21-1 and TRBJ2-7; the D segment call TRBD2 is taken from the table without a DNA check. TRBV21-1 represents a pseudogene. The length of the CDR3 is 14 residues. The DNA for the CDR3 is TGTGCCAGCATACCCCCGAGGAGGATCCACGAGCAGTACTTC. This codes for CASIPPRRIHEQYF.

The CDR3 is CASSHALAGGPYEQYF. The CDR3 bases are TGTGCCAGCAGCCACGCTCTAGCGGGAGGGCCCTACGAGCAGTACTTC. This sequence joins TRBV3-1 (or the pseudogene TRBV3-2) and TRBJ2-7; 12 nucleotides line up with TRBD2. Germline loops: CDR1 LGHDT, CDR2 YNNKEL (reference sequence). CDR3 size: 16 residues. The V and J ends lost 3 bases and 2 bases, in that order; junction bases with no gene match: 5.

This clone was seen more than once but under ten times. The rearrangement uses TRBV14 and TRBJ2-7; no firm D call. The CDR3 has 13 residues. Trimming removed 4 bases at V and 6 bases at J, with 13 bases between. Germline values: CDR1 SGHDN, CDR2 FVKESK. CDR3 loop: CASSPSRVGEQYF. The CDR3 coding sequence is TGTGCCAGCAGCCCTTCCCGCGTCGGCGAGCAGTACTTC.

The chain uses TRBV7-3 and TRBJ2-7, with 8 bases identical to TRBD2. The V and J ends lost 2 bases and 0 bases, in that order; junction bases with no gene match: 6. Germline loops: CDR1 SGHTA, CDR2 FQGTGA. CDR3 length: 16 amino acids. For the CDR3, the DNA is TGTGCCAGCAGCTTATATCCGGGGGGGAGCTCCTACGAGCAGTACTTC. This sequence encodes CASSLYPGGSSYEQYF.

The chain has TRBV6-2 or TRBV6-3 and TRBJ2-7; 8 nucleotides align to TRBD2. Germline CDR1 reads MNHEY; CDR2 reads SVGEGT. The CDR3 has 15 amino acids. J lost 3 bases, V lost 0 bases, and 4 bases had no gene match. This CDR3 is CASSYSPGLVYEQYF. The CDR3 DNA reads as TGTGCCAGCAGTTACTCCCCGGGACTAGTCTACGAGCAGTACTTC.

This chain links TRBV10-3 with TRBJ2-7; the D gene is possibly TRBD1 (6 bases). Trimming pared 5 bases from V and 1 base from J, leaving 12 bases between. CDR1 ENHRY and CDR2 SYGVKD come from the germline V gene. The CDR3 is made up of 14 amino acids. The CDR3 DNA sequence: TGTGCCATCAGTCAGGGGACGGTTTCCTACGAGCAGTACTTC. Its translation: CAISQGTVSYEQYF.

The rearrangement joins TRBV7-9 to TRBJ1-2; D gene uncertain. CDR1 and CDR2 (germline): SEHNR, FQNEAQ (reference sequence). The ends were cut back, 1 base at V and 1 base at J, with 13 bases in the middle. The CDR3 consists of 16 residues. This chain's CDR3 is CASSLGFSEGNYGYTF. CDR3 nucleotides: TGTGCCAGCAGCTTAGGCTTCTCTGAGGGTAACTATGGCTACACCTTC.

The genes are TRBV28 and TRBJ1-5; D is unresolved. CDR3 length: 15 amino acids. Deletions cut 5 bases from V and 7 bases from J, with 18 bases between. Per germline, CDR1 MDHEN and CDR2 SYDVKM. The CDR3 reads CASSPSPGNWQPQHF. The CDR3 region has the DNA TGTGCCAGCAGTCCCTCCCCCGGGAACTGGCAGCCCCAGCATTTT.

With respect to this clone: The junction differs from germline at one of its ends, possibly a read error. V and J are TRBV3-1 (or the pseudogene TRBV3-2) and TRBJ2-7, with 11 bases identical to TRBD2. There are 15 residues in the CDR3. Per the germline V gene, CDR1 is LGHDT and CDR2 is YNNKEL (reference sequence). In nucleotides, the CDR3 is TGTGCCAGCAGCTATACTAGCGGGAGCTCCCACGAGCAGTACTTC. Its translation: CASSYTSGSSHEQYF.

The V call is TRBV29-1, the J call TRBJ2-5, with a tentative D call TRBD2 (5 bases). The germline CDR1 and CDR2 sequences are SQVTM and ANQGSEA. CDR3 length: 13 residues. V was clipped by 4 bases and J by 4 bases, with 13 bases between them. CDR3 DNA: TGCAGCGTTGTCAAGGGCGCGGGAGAGACCCAGTACTTC. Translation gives CSVVKGAGETQYF.

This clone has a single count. The CDR3 loop reads CASSLAATSNGELFF. The CDR3, as DNA: TGTGCCAGCAGCTTAGCGGCGACTAGCAACGGGGAGCTGTTTTTT. The chain couples TRBV7-9 to TRBJ2-2; 7 bases map to TRBD2. With 0 bases clipped from V and 7 bases from J, the junction kept 5 bases outside the gene matches. Germline CDR1 is SEHNR and CDR2 is FQNEAQ (reference sequence). The CDR3 runs to 15 residues.

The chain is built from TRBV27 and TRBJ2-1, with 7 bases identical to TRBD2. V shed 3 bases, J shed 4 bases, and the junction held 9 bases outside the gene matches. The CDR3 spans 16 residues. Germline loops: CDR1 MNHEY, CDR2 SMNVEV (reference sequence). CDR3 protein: CASSFMGTTIYNEQFF. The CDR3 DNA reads TGTGCCAGCAGTTTTATGGGGACTACAATTTACAATGAGCAGTTCTTC.

The CDR3 DNA sequence: TGTGCCAGCAGCGGACAGGGGGCCGGCAATCAGCCCCAGCATTTT. It is translated as CASSGQGAGNQPQHF. The chain carries TRBV7-3 and TRBJ1-5, with TRBD1 matching 11 bases. The CDR3 has 15 amino acids. Germline CDR1 SGHTA, CDR2 FQGTGA. The ends lost 5 bases at V and 2 bases at J; junction bases unmatched: 2.

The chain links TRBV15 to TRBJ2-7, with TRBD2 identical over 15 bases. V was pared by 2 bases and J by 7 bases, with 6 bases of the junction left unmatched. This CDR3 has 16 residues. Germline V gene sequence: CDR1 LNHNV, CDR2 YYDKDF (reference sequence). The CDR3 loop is CATSRRTSGRAEEQYF. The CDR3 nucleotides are TGTGCCACCAGCAGACGGACTAGCGGGAGGGCCGAAGAGCAGTACTTC.

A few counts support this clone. Written as DNA, the CDR3 is TGTGCCAGCAGCGCTGGGACTAGCGGGGGGAATGAGCAGTTCTTC. This encodes CASSAGTSGGNEQFF. The V gene is TRBV4-2, the J gene TRBJ2-1; TRBD2 matches at 15 bases. The length of the CDR3 is 15 residues. CDR1 LGHNA and CDR2 YNFKEQ come from the germline V gene. The V gene end was trimmed by 5 bases and the J gene end by 7 bases; junction bases not matched to a gene: 3.

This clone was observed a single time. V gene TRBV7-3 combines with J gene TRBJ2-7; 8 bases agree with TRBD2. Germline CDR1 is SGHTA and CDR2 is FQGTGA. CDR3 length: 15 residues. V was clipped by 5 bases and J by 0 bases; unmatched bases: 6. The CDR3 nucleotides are TGTGCCAGCAGCGCCTCGAGCGGGGGCTCCTACGAGCAGTACTTC. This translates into CASSASSGGSYEQYF. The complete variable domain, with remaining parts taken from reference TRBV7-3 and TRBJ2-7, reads GAGVSQTPSNKVTEKGKYVELRCDPISGHTALYWYRQSLGQGPEFLIYFQGTGAADDSGLPNDRFFAVRPEGSVSTLKIQRTERGDSAVYLCASSASSGGSYEQYFGPGTRLTVT.

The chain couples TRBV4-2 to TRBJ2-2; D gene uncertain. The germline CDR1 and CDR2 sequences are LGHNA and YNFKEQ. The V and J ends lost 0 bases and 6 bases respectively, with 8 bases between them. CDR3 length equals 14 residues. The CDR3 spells CASSQDLEAGELFF. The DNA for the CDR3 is TGTGCCAGCAGCCAAGACCTAGAGGCCGGGGAGCTGTTTTTT.